Presented here are 6 T cell receptor beta chains from one specimen sequenced in a study. TCRdb reanalysed the 5' RACE reads using MiXCR and keeps one entry per CDR3 protein. Among tens of thousands of distinct CDR3 sequences listed, approximately 20% were seen once. Sequenced: naive CD4+ T cells sorted from a lymph node. Subset described: naive CD4+ T cells, CD4+CD45RA+CD25-. The receptors come from a female donor with breast cancer.

This clonotype was found a few times. J is TRBJ2-1 and V is TRBV7-9, with D perhaps matching TRBD1 or TRBD2 (5 bases each). In germline, CDR1 is SEHNR, CDR2 FQNEAQ (reference sequence). The CDR3 extends over 14 amino acids. V was clipped by 6 bases and J by 5 bases, with 14 bases between them. Here the CDR3 reads CASRTGTDDNEQFF. CDR3 DNA sequence: TGTGCCAGCAGAACCGGGACGGACGACAATGAGCAGTTCTTC.

The CDR3 spells CASTSGFEQYF. CDR3 nucleotides: TGTGCCAGCACATCGGGATTCGAGCAGTACTTC. The chain employs TRBV28 and TRBJ2-7; the D gene is possibly TRBD2 (5 bases). From germline, CDR1 is MDHEN and CDR2 SYDVKM. The CDR3 is 11 amino acids. Trimming pared 7 bases from V and 6 bases from J, leaving 10 bases between.

In its sample, this clonotype was seen many times. This chain connects TRBV27 to TRBJ1-6, with D tentatively TRBD1 (5 bases). The CDR3 contains 12 residues. Germline CDR1 reads MNHEY; CDR2 reads SMNVEV (reference sequence). Trimming removed 2 bases from V and 14 bases from J, with 10 bases in between. CDR3 region: CASSLHGGTLHF. The CDR3 DNA reads TGTGCCAGCAGTTTACACGGGGGGACCCTCCACTTT.

This clonotype was recorded a few times. V is TRBV5-1 and J is TRBJ1-2, with a tentative D call TRBD1 (5 bases). V was clipped by 3 bases and J by 4 bases, with 10 bases between them. Germline CDR1 and CDR2: SGHRS and YFSETQ. The CDR3 is 13 amino acids. The CDR3 sequence: CASSSGRSYGYTF. The CDR3 DNA follows: TGCGCCAGCAGCTCGGGACGCTCCTATGGCTACACCTTC.

Of note for this clonotype: The CDR3 does not end in the conserved phenylalanine or tryptophan, so this is likely a read error. This chain joins TRBV7-2 and TRBJ1-1; unclear D gene. The germline V gene has CDR1 SGHTA and CDR2 FQGNSA. CDR3 size: 13 residues. The CDR3 DNA follows: TGTGCCGGCAGCTTAGCGATGAGCACTGAAGCTTTCCTT. It is translated as CAGSLAMSTEAFL.

The chain joins TRBV10-1 to TRBJ1-1; weak D call: TRBD1 (5 bases). Germline V gene sequence: CDR1 WNHNN, CDR2 SYGVQD (reference sequence). CDR3 length: 19 amino acids. Trimming shortened V by 5 bases and J by 1 base, and 26 bases separated the two germline ends. The CDR3 DNA sequence: TGCGCCAGCAGTAAGAAAGTGGAAGGATCGCGGGGCCCGAACACTGAAGCTTTCTTT. It yields the protein CASSKKVEGSRGPNTEAFF.